Given below is one T cell receptor (beta chain) in context. Its antigen is undetermined. CDR1 is SGDLS, CDR2 YYNGEE, per germline. The V and J ends lost 4 bases and 7 bases respectively, with 18 bases between them. The CDR3 runs to 14 residues. This specimen comes from a study of shared clonotypes between healthy human individuals. Template for every sorted-subset replicate PCR totaled approximately 200 ng DNA, some 30,000 T cell genomes. TCRdb keeps only in-frame clones here, not all; method: immunoSEQ multiplex PCR. Among about 2,100,000 clones listed, approximately 94% were seen once. Positive CCR7 selection of CD45RO-negative cells yielded the naive CD8 cells, and terminally differentiated effector memory CD45RA+ cells were excluded. Study-wide results and caveats: Clonotype sharing across a few donors was observed for 4% to 5.5% of naive CD4 clonotypes.

Sequenced: naive CD8+ T cells from PBMCs. The J gene is TRBJ2-7, the V gene TRBV9, with D perhaps TRBD1 or TRBD2 (5 bases each). The receptor comes from a man between 18 and 35 years old in good health. Some clones in this sample may be carry-over from other donors' samples. CDR3 coding DNA: TGTGCCAGCAGCCTGGGGGTCGCAGTAGGGGAGCAGTACTTC. The encoded protein is CASSLGVAVGEQYF.